What follows is one TCR beta chain and its context. The sample is drawn from a study of blood T cell repertoires in COVID-19. This table comes from immunoSEQ multiplex PCR, and its TCRdb copy is limited to in-frame clones, with some not included. The data show 200,000 to 250,000 clones, 70% to 85% seen once. The CDR3 spans 16 residues. Germline lookup yields CDR1 MNHNS and CDR2 SASEGT. Trimming removed 4 bases at V and 8 bases at J, with 20 bases between. Sequencing used PBMCs or T cells enriched from blood (not recorded which). The gene calls are TRBV6-1 and TRBJ1-4, with D unresolved. The source is a woman aged 55-69 years who had recovered from COVID-19. CDR3 nucleotides: TGTGCCAGCAGTGTCAATGGACGGGGTGTTAGGGAAAAACTGTTTTTT. Its protein product is CASSVNGRGVREKLFF.